This TCR beta chain was identified in a study of tissue T cells after allogeneic stem cell transplantation. Only in-frame clones appear in the TCRdb table, and some are missing; sequencing was by immunoSEQ multiplex PCR. The sample includes roughly 700 clones, about 80% seen only once; the top ten take under 35%. This clone was counted a few times. The source is a female patient aged 18 to 55 with steroid-refractory graft-versus-host disease after an allogeneic stem cell transplant. A subset of T cells may come from the graft donor. The input for sequencing was bone marrow, taken at autopsy.

The CDR3 protein is CASSSPSDAKNIQYF. For the CDR3, the DNA is TGTGCCAGCAGCTCCCCTAGTGACGCGAAAAACATTCAGTACTTC. The chain employs TRBV27 and TRBJ2-4; D is unresolved. V was trimmed by 6 bases and J by 4 bases, leaving 16 bases between them. The CDR3 is 15 amino acids. Germline CDR1 reads MNHEY; CDR2 reads SMNVEV (reference sequence).